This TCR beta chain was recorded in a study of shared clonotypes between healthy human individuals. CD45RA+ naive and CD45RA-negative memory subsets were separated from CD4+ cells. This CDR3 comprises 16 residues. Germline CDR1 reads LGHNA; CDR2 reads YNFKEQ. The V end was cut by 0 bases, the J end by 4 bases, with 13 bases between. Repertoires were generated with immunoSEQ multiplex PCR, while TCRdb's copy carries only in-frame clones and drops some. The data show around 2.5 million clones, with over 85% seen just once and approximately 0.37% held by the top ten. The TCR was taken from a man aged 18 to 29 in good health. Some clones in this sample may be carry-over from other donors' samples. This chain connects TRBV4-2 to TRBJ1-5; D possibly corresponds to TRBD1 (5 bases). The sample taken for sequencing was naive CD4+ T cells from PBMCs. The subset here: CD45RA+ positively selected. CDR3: CASSQDGRQSNQPQHF. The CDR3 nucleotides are TGTGCCAGCAGCCAAGATGGGAGACAGAGTAATCAGCCCCAGCATTTT.